These 13 T cell receptor beta chains share one sample of origin, sequenced in a study of regulatory T cells in long-lasting Graves disease. Time point noted: newly diagnosed GD, antithyroid drugs for less than 3 months. The TCR library was prepared using RNA isolated from PBMCs. CDR3 regions were amplified by Arm-PCR using iRepertoire HTBI primers to build TCR beta libraries. TCRdb processed the multiplex PCR reads anew with MiXCR; each CDR3 protein has one entry. The sample records about 420,000 distinct CDR3 sequences, about a sixth being singletons. These data also featured in a second study, about T cells in Graves' hyperthyroidism and ophthalmopathy.

The input for sequencing was peripheral blood mononuclear cells (PBMCs), taken at new diagnosis, from a patient treated with antithyroid drugs. The receptors originated from a young woman with Graves disease.

Only a few counts were recorded for this clonotype. The chain is built from TRBV2 and TRBJ1-5; the D is unclear. The V and J ends lost 3 bases and 4 bases respectively, with 16 bases between them. Germline CDR1 and CDR2: SNHLY and FYNNEI. There are 16 residues in the CDR3. The CDR3 DNA is TGTGCCAGCAGTGACAGTTTAAGGTCAGCAAATCAGCCCCAGCATTTT. Translation gives CASSDSLRSANQPQHF.

This clonotype was seen more than once but under ten times. The gene calls are TRBV25-1 and TRBJ1-2; 11 bases agree with TRBD1. Trimming removed 5 bases from V and 6 bases from J; junction bases left unmatched: 8. CDR3 length: 15 residues. Germline assignment: CDR1 MGHDK and CDR2 SYGVNS. The CDR3 spells CASSPPGQGVDGYTF. The CDR3 DNA reads TGTGCCAGCAGTCCTCCGGGACAGGGGGTAGATGGCTACACCTTC.

This clonotype was found many times. V gene TRBV20-1 combines with J gene TRBJ1-2, with D unresolved. V shed 4 bases and J shed 6 bases, with 12 bases lying between them. Germline V gene sequence: CDR1 DFQATT, CDR2 SNEGSKA (reference sequence). The CDR3 has 12 amino acids. This CDR3 is CSAMSVGDGYTF. The CDR3 DNA is TGCAGTGCTATGAGCGTTGGTGATGGCTACACCTTC.

This chain joins TRBV7-9 and TRBJ2-7, with D uncertain. The CDR3 contains 11 residues. Trimming left V 5 bases short and J 6 bases short, with 8 bases between. The germline V gene encodes CDR1 SEHNR and CDR2 FQNEAQ (reference sequence). CDR3: CASSLSPEQYF. CDR3 bases: TGTGCCAGCAGCCTAAGCCCCGAGCAGTACTTC.

The rearrangement links TRBV6-1 to TRBJ1-6; D uncertain. The CDR3 runs 13 residues. CDR1 is MNHNS and CDR2 is SASEGT in the germline V gene. The ends were cut back, 6 bases at V and 6 bases at J, with 9 bases in the middle. The CDR3 is CASSGRVNSPLHF. The CDR3 DNA sequence: TGTGCCAGCAGCGGGAGAGTTAATTCACCCCTCCACTTT.

This clonotype was seen many times. The chain employs TRBV28 and TRBJ1-2, with no clear D. CDR1 and CDR2 from the germline V gene are MDHEN and SYDVKM. V lost 3 bases to trimming and J lost 7 bases, with 15 bases between them. This CDR3 spans 14 amino acids. CDR3 sequence reads: CASSFRSLYIGYTF. The CDR3, as DNA: TGTGCCAGCAGTTTCCGGTCATTATATATTGGCTACACCTTC.

This clonotype was found once. A much larger clone is a single base away; this may be a read error. The chain joins TRBV27 to TRBJ1-5, with 7 nucleotides matching TRBD1. V was pared by 4 bases and J by 0 bases, with 9 bases of the junction left unmatched. This CDR3 region has 17 residues. Germline CDR1 MNHEY, CDR2 SMNVEV (reference sequence). In DNA, the CDR3 is TGTGCCAGCAGTTCATCACAGGGGAGATATAGCAATCAGCCCCAGCATTTT. Translating gives CASSSSQGRYSNQPQHF.

The gene calls are TRBV25-1 and TRBJ1-2; D gene uncertain. V was shortened by 2 bases and J by 4 bases, with 5 bases between the two germline ends. The CDR3 totals 12 residues. Per germline, CDR1 MGHDK and CDR2 SYGVNS. Here the CDR3 DNA reads TGTGCCAGCAGTGAAGGTATCTATGGCTACACCTTC. It translates to CASSEGIYGYTF.

The V call is TRBV27, the J call TRBJ2-7, with 7 bases that match TRBD2. This CDR3 contains 15 residues. Looked up from germline, CDR1 is MNHEY and CDR2 is SMNVEV (reference sequence). The V segment lost 3 bases and the J segment 3 bases; nucleotides outside the gene matches: 8. The CDR3 DNA sequence: TGTGCCAGCAGTTTCACGGGAGGCCTCCTCTACGAGCAGTACTTC. It is translated as CASSFTGGLLYEQYF.

This clonotype was picked up many times. The J gene is TRBJ2-7, the V gene TRBV20-1, with D unclear. The CDR3 extends over 16 amino acids. Germline lookup yields CDR1 DFQATT and CDR2 SNEGSKA (reference sequence). Trimming left V 6 bases short and J 2 bases short, with 23 bases between. The CDR3: CSARGELITLPYEQYF. CDR3 DNA: TGCAGTGCCCGCGGCGAGTTAATTACGCTCCCCTACGAGCAGTACTTC.

The CDR3 sequence: CASSLVDLGYGYTF. CDR3 nucleotide sequence: TGTGCCAGCAGCTTGGTGGACCTTGGCTATGGCTACACCTTC. The chain recombines TRBV5-4 with TRBJ1-2; D is unresolved. The germline V gene has CDR1 SGHNT and CDR2 YYREEE (reference sequence). CDR3 length: 14 amino acids. V was cut by 0 bases and J by 4 bases, with 10 bases left in between.

Many counts were recorded for this clonotype. The chain carries TRBV20-1 and TRBJ2-7; 14 bases align to TRBD2. CDR1 and CDR2 (germline): DFQATT, SNEGSKA (reference sequence). The trim removed 2 bases at V and 7 bases at J, leaving 4 bases unmatched. This CDR3 is 14 amino acids long. The CDR3 sequence: CSARSGLAGVEQYF. CDR3 nucleotide sequence: TGCAGTGCTAGATCGGGACTAGCGGGAGTGGAGCAGTACTTC.

This clonotype was seen more than once but under ten times. A read error may be the cause here, since a much bigger clone is one base away. The gene calls are TRBV11-2 and TRBJ2-7; TRBD2 matches 9 bases. CDR3 length equals 15 residues. Germline V lookup: CDR1 SGHAT, CDR2 FQNNGV. J lost 4 bases, V lost 5 bases, and 9 bases had no gene match. CDR3 nucleotide sequence: TGTGCCAGCAGCCCCTGGGCTAGCGGGGTTTACGAGCAGTACTTC. Its translation is CASSPWASGVYEQYF.